Sequencing of this TCR beta chain was carried out in a study of regulatory T cells in long-lasting Graves disease. General observations from the study: Repertoires from persistent disease leaned toward TRBV28, TRBJ1-2 and TRBJ2-5.

Concerning this clonotype itself: Its antigen remains unknown.

The V gene end was trimmed by 6 bases and the J gene end by 5 bases; junction bases not matched to a gene: 4. The CDR3 is 15 residues long. Per the germline V gene, CDR1 is MNHNS and CDR2 is SASEGT. Time point specified: newly diagnosed GD, antithyroid drugs for less than 3 months. Generation of the TCR library employed RNA extracted from PBMCs. HTBI primers from iRepertoire and Arm-PCR of CDR3 regions yielded the TCR beta libraries. As handled by the study authors: Analysis of the samples identified under 80 TRBV and 14 TRBJ segments. TCRdb ran MiXCR on the multiplex PCR reads and lists one entry per CDR3 protein. TCRdb's processing, not the authors' own work, is the source of the V and J calls. Of hundreds of thousands of distinct CDR3 sequences in the sample, 15% to 20% were seen once. The same data also went into a second study, on T cells in Graves' hyperthyroidism and ophthalmopathy. That report adds: Graves' hyperthyroidism was deemed stable given no ophthalmopathy progression within 18 months. First-round RT-PCR of the TCR CDR3 relied on the HTBI primer set.

The receptor comes from a woman aged 35-65 years with Graves disease. The sample consisted of peripheral blood mononuclear cells (PBMCs), taken at new diagnosis, from a patient treated with antithyroid drugs. This chain connects TRBV6-1 to TRBJ2-5, with TRBD2 matching 15 bases. CDR3 in amino acids: CASRRTSGGVETQYF. The CDR3 DNA is TGTGCCAGCAGACGGACTAGCGGGGGGGTGGAGACCCAGTACTTC.